This T cell receptor beta chain was profiled in a study of T-cell reconstitution after alpha-beta-depleted transplantation in children. Regarding the study as a whole: T-cell numbers and diversity one year post-transplant derived largely from freshly generated T cells. After transplant, high TCRbeta diversity at day 60 in some patients arose from surviving recipient T cells and thymic progenitors. As was reported, about two months after transplant, alpha-beta T cells came from several hundred expanded graft clones.

The authors prepared the TCRbeta library with unique molecular identifiers. TCRdb passed the PCR reads through MiXCR, listing each CDR3 protein once. The data show roughly 790,000 distinct CDR3 sequences, roughly 15% seen once. This clonotype was counted only a few times. Its target is not known. V was pared by 5 bases and J by 1 base, with 8 bases between. This CDR3 comprises 13 residues. The germline gives CDR1 DFQATT, CDR2 SNEGSKA (reference sequence). The chain has TRBV20-1 and TRBJ2-2; D unresolved. The sequences come from PBMCs, mostly from graft donor cells, collected 360 days after TCRalphabeta/CD19-depleted stem cell transplant. The sequence came from a male patient younger than 18 who had a stem cell transplant for acute lymphoblastic leukemia, so the T cells may come from the graft donor. The CDR3 loop is CSALRRNTGELFF. DNA of the CDR3: TGCAGTGCTCTGCGACGGAACACCGGGGAGCTGTTTTTT.